These 27 T cell receptor beta chains originate from one sample sequenced in a study of vaccination and CD4 T cells after COVID-19. Via MiXCR, TCRdb re-called the PCR reads, giving one row per CDR3 protein. The sample shows about 18,000 distinct CDR3 sequences, 62% of them seen only once. This specimen was CD4+ T cells from blood, taken before SARS-CoV-2 vaccination. The receptors shown here come from a human donor who had recovered from COVID-19.

This clonotype has more than one count but fewer than ten. V and J are TRBV20-1 and TRBJ2-3; maybe TRBD2 (5 bases). With 4 bases removed from V and 0 bases from J, the gap between germline ends came to 11 bases. Germline loops: CDR1 DFQATT, CDR2 SNEGSKA (reference sequence). The CDR3 totals 14 residues. The CDR3 nucleotides read TGCAGTGCTAATCGAGCGGATAGCACAGATACGCAGTATTTT. Its protein product is CSANRADSTDTQYF.

This chain uses TRBV28 with TRBJ1-2, with 9 bases aligning to TRBD1. The CDR3 is 16 amino acids. Unmatched junction bases numbered 13, after V lost 3 bases and J lost 8 bases. CDR1 and CDR2 from the germline V gene are MDHEN and SYDVKM. In nucleotides, the CDR3 is TGTGCCAGCAGTTTGATGGGGACAGGGAGTCAGTGGGGCTACACCTTC. It is translated as CASSLMGTGSQWGYTF.

A few counts support this clonotype. The genes are TRBV7-2 and TRBJ1-1; D is perhaps TRBD1 (6 bases). This CDR3 contains 15 residues. Germline V gene data show CDR1 as SGHTA and CDR2 as FQGNSA. Trimming shortened V by 2 bases and J by 0 bases, and 10 bases separated the two germline ends. The CDR3 DNA reads TGTGCCAGCAGCTTAAGGGGGAACATGAACACTGAAGCTTTCTTT. Translation: CASSLRGNMNTEAFF.

This clonotype is a singleton in its sample. The chain couples TRBV4-1 to TRBJ1-5, with D perhaps matching TRBD1 (5 bases). V was clipped by 1 base and J by 7 bases, with 17 bases between them. In germline, CDR1 is MGHRA, CDR2 YSYEKL. The CDR3 has 16 amino acids. The CDR3 region has the DNA TGCGCCAGCAGCCAAGTTTGGTCAGGGAACTGGCAGCCCCAGCATTTT. It codes for CASSQVWSGNWQPQHF.

The J gene is TRBJ2-5, the V gene TRBV11-2; D call uncertain. CDR3 size: 12 residues. The V end lost 4 bases, the J end lost 7 bases, and 10 bases lay between the germline ends. Per the germline V gene, CDR1 is SGHAT and CDR2 is FQNNGV. The CDR3: CASSSIAGTQYF. CDR3 nucleotide sequence: TGTGCCAGCAGCTCGATAGCCGGGACCCAGTACTTC.

The J gene is TRBJ2-3, the V gene TRBV7-9, with TRBD2 matching over 7 bases. The CDR3 has 15 residues. Germline loops: CDR1 SEHNR, CDR2 FQNEAQ (reference sequence). With 3 bases clipped from V and 0 bases from J, the junction kept 3 bases outside the gene matches. The CDR3, as DNA: TGTGCCAGCAGCTTCGGGAGGACTAGCACAGATACGCAGTATTTT. Residues: CASSFGRTSTDTQYF.

This sequence joins TRBV11-2 and TRBJ2-7; the D gene is possibly TRBD2 (6 bases). The germline gives CDR1 SGHAT, CDR2 FQNNGV. The CDR3 spans 15 residues. Trimming removed 4 bases at V and 7 bases at J, with 20 bases between. The CDR3 here is CASSWRTPGRDEQYF. DNA of the CDR3: TGTGCCAGCAGCTGGAGGACGCCCGGGCGGGATGAGCAGTACTTC.

This clonotype was seen only a few times. The V call is TRBV20-1, the J call TRBJ1-2, with unresolved D. The CDR3 consists of 16 residues. Germline assignment: CDR1 DFQATT and CDR2 SNEGSKA (reference sequence). Trimming cost V 1 base and J 6 bases, with 21 bases left between them. The CDR3 DNA follows: TGCAGTGCTAGAGCCGAAAGTGGCAGTCCGTTCGATGGCTACACCTTC. It yields the protein CSARAESGSPFDGYTF.

The chain couples TRBV10-3 to TRBJ2-1; 9 bases align to TRBD1. Germline V gene data show CDR1 as ENHRY and CDR2 as SYGVKD. V was clipped by 4 bases and J by 5 bases; unmatched bases: 3. The CDR3 covers 14 residues. The CDR3 sequence is CAISAGTGNNEQFF. The CDR3 DNA sequence: TGTGCCATCAGTGCGGGGACAGGGAACAATGAGCAGTTCTTC.

The chain combines TRBV10-3 with TRBJ2-1, with 8 nucleotides matching TRBD1. Per the germline V gene, CDR1 is ENHRY and CDR2 is SYGVKD. The CDR3 covers 14 residues. V lost 6 bases, J lost 7 bases, and 8 bases stayed unmatched. CDR3 in amino acids: CAIRMTGVRNEQFF. In DNA, the CDR3 is TGTGCCATCAGGATGACAGGGGTTAGGAATGAGCAGTTCTTC.

The chain employs TRBV20-1 and TRBJ2-5; D unresolved. CDR1 is DFQATT, CDR2 SNEGSKA, per germline (reference sequence). V shed 3 bases and J shed 9 bases, with 8 bases lying between them. The CDR3 consists of 10 residues. CDR3 sequence: CSASAPAQYF. The DNA of the CDR3 is TGCAGTGCTAGTGCCCCGGCCCAGTACTTC.

This clonotype was seen only once. The J gene is TRBJ2-1, the V gene TRBV20-1; TRBD1 aligns across 11 bases. V dropped 0 bases and J dropped 12; count of bases not matched to a gene: 10. Germline V CDR1 and CDR2: DFQATT, SNEGSKA (reference sequence). CDR3 length: 15 residues. CDR3 residues: CSARDGGQGGPPQFF. The CDR3, as DNA: TGCAGTGCTAGAGATGGGGGACAGGGGGGACCTCCGCAGTTCTTC.

V usage is TRBV6-1 and J usage is TRBJ2-5; the D is unclear. Deletions cut 10 bases from V and 5 bases from J, with 11 bases between. The CDR3 loop spans 11 amino acids. Looked up from germline, CDR1 is MNHNS and CDR2 is SASEGT. The CDR3 reads CATRPGETQYF. CDR3 bases: TGTGCCACAAGACCCGGGGAGACCCAGTACTTC.

The chain joins TRBV7-8 to TRBJ2-2; 7 bases agree with TRBD1. The V gene's germline CDR1 is SGHVS and CDR2 FQNEAQ. The length of the CDR3 is 16 residues. Trimming took 4 bases from V and 3 from J; bases not matched to a gene: 8. The CDR3 loop reads CASSSLGDRDTGELFF. The CDR3 nucleotides are TGTGCCAGCAGCTCCCTGGGGGACAGAGACACCGGGGAGCTGTTTTTT.

This chain connects TRBV20-1 to TRBJ2-3; 10 nucleotides align to TRBD2. Trimming cost V 6 bases and J 4 bases; bases outside gene matches: 10. CDR3 length: 15 residues. Germline CDR1 reads DFQATT; CDR2 reads SNEGSKA (reference sequence). CDR3 bases: TGCAGTGCGTTCCCCCTAGCGGGAGTTTCAGATACGCAGTATTTT. It specifies CSAFPLAGVSDTQYF.

This clonotype was seen a handful of times. This chain uses TRBV19 with TRBJ1-5; weak D call: TRBD1 (6 bases). Germline assignment: CDR1 LNHDA and CDR2 SQIVND (reference sequence). This CDR3 region has 15 residues. Trimming removed 4 bases at V and 3 bases at J, with 13 bases between. The CDR3 is CASSKGQSYNQPQHF. The DNA for the CDR3 is TGTGCCAGTAGTAAGGGACAAAGTTACAATCAGCCCCAGCATTTT.

The chain has TRBV3-1 and TRBJ1-2, with a possible D match to TRBD1 (5 bases). Trimming shortened V by 4 bases and J by 7 bases, and 16 bases separated the two germline ends. The CDR3 runs to 14 residues. CDR1 and CDR2 from the germline V gene are LGHDT and YNNKEL (reference sequence). Here the CDR3 DNA reads TGTGCCAGCAGCCCCCGCCTGCAGGGACGTGGCTACACCTTC. It specifies CASSPRLQGRGYTF.

This clonotype has more than one count but fewer than ten. The V call is TRBV6-2 or TRBV6-3, the J call TRBJ1-2; D is undetermined. V lost 6 bases to trimming and J lost 0 bases, with 8 bases between them. CDR3 length equals 13 residues. Germline V gene data show CDR1 as MNHEY and CDR2 as SVGEGT. This chain's CDR3 is CASSSYPNYGYTF. CDR3 DNA: TGTGCCAGCAGCTCATACCCTAACTATGGCTACACCTTC.

This clonotype showed up just a few times. The V and J genes are TRBV4-1 and TRBJ1-5; D perhaps matches TRBD1 (6 bases). Trimming removed 2 bases at V and 5 bases at J, with 16 bases between. CDR1 is MGHRA and CDR2 is YSYEKL in the germline V gene. CDR3 length equals 16 residues. CDR3 DNA: TGCGCCAGCAGCCAATGGGGTACAGGGTCTCATCAGCCCCAGCATTTT. It translates to CASSQWGTGSHQPQHF.

The CDR3 coding sequence is TGTGCCAGCATCGGGACTAGCGGGAGGGTTAATGAGCAGTTCTTC. It is translated as CASIGTSGRVNEQFF. The chain recombines TRBV5-6 with TRBJ2-1, with 16 bases lining up with TRBD2. V lost 6 bases and J lost 7; bases outside the gene matches: 4. Germline CDR1 and CDR2: SGHDT and YYEEEE. The CDR3 spans 15 residues. Combining the CDR3 with reference TRBV5-6 and TRBJ2-1 gives the whole variable domain DAGVTQSPTHLIKTRGQQVTLRCSPKSGHDTVSWYQQALGQGPQFIFQYYEEEERQRGNFPDRFSGHQFPNYSSELNVNALLLGDSALYLCASIGTSGRVNEQFFGPGTRLTVL.

The J gene is TRBJ2-3, the V gene TRBV7-2; D is unclear. CDR1 and CDR2 (germline): SGHTA, FQGNSA. Deletions cut 5 bases from V and 0 bases from J, with 9 bases between. CDR3 size: 14 residues. The CDR3 region is CASSRARSTDTQYF. The CDR3 DNA follows: TGTGCCAGCAGCCGCGCCCGGAGCACAGATACGCAGTATTTT.

The V gene is TRBV29-1, the J gene TRBJ1-1; weak D call: TRBD1 (5 bases). Germline CDR1 SQVTM, CDR2 ANQGSEA. Trimming pared 4 bases from V and 4 bases from J, leaving 16 bases between. There are 14 residues in the CDR3. The CDR3, as DNA: TGCAGCGTTGGAGGGACCCCGAGGGGCACTGAAGCTTTCTTT. Translation: CSVGGTPRGTEAFF.

V is TRBV6-1 and J is TRBJ2-7, with a weak D call TRBD2 (5 bases). CDR1 is MNHNS and CDR2 is SASEGT in the germline V gene. The CDR3 loop spans 14 amino acids. Trimming left V 6 bases short and J 0 bases short, with 12 bases between. CDR3 DNA sequence: TGTGCCAGCAGAACGGACGGGATCTCCTACGAGCAGTACTTC. It codes for CASRTDGISYEQYF.

The chain is built from TRBV6-1 and TRBJ2-5; D possibly uses TRBD1 or TRBD2 (5 bases each). The CDR3 is 13 residues long. The V and J ends lost 6 bases and 2 bases respectively, with 10 bases between them. Germline values: CDR1 MNHNS, CDR2 SASEGT. The CDR3 region has the DNA TGTGCCAGCAGACGGGACCCACAAGAGACCCAGTACTTC. Its protein product is CASRRDPQETQYF.

V usage is TRBV21-1 and J usage is TRBJ2-7; the table's D call of TRBD1 was not tested on the DNA. TRBV21-1 is a pseudogene locus. The CDR3 is 15 residues long. The CDR3 is CASSQTGGSRYEQYF. The CDR3 nucleotides are TGTGCCAGCAGCCAGACAGGGGGCTCCCGCTACGAGCAGTACTTC.

The rearrangement uses TRBV6-2 or TRBV6-3 and TRBJ2-7; D not resolved. Germline loops: CDR1 MNHEY, CDR2 SVGEGT. V lost 6 bases and J lost 3, with 12 bases in between. There are 13 residues in the CDR3. CDR3 protein: CASRDGSYYEQYF. CDR3 in DNA: TGTGCCAGCAGGGACGGAAGTTACTACGAGCAGTACTTC.

The chain couples TRBV7-9 to TRBJ2-2; TRBD2 agrees at 13 bases. The V segment lost 4 bases and the J segment 4 bases; nucleotides outside the gene matches: 3. The CDR3 consists of 16 residues. Germline V gene lookup returns CDR1 SEHNR and CDR2 FQNEAQ (reference sequence). Here the CDR3 reads CASSSGLAGVTGELFF. CDR3 DNA: TGTGCCAGCAGCTCCGGACTAGCGGGAGTCACCGGGGAGCTGTTTTTT.